Listed below are T cell receptor beta chains from one sample, sequenced in a study of glioma-infiltrating T cells after dendritic cell vaccination. The assay was immunoSEQ multiplex PCR, and TCRdb's table has in-frame clones only and misses some. The sample has 80,000 to 95,000 clones; more than 70% are singletons. The sample was blood, taken before dendritic cell vaccination. Receptors were obtained from a human donor with glioblastoma. CDR3s include the opening cysteine and the closing phenylalanine or tryptophan. D genes are given only for firm matches. Clone sizes are given selectively: once, few, many, or a class where the clone is expanded.

TRBJ1-3	-	TRBV5-1	few	CASSLNGVDTIYF	TGCGCCAGCAGCTTGAACGGGGTAGACACCATATATTTT
TRBJ2-7	-	TRBV11-2	-	CASSAVASTEQYF	TGTGCCAGCAGCGCCGTGGCCTCCACCGAGCAGTACTTC
TRBJ2-1	TRBD1	TRBV28	-	CASQTSGQGAGNEQFF	TGTGCCAGCCAGACCTCGGGACAGGGGGCAGGCAATGAGCAGTTCTTC
TRBJ2-5	TRBD1	TRBV19	once	CASSKGGTGGETQYF	TGTGCCAGTAGTAAAGGGGGGACAGGGGGGGAGACCCAGTACTTC
TRBJ2-3	TRBD1	TRBV5-6	-	CASSDWTGARLDTQYF	TGTGCCAGCAGCGATTGGACAGGGGCCCGACTAGATACGCAGTATTTT
TRBJ1-5	TRBD1	TRBV27	-	CASSGQGNQPQHF	TGTGCCAGCAGTGGACAGGGAAATCAGCCCCAGCATTTT
TRBJ2-1	TRBD1	TRBV7-9	-	CASSFDRGDEQFF	TGTGCCAGCAGCTTTGACAGGGGCGATGAGCAGTTCTTC
TRBJ2-7	TRBD2	TRBV13	-	CASSSFGTSAEREQYF	TGTGCCAGCAGCTCCTTTGGGACTAGCGCCGAACGGGAGCAGTACTTC
TRBJ2-3	-	TRBV11-2	-	CASSPKLNTQYF	TGTGCCAGCAGCCCCAAGCTGAATACGCAGTATTTT
TRBJ2-7	-	TRBV15	-	CATSSERSPLYEQYF	TGTGCCACCAGCAGTGAACGGTCCCCCCTCTACGAGCAGTACTTC
TRBJ2-2	TRBD2	TRBV2	-	CATSRLAATGELFF	TGTGCCACCTCGAGGCTAGCGGCTACCGGGGAGCTGTTTTTT
TRBJ2-3	TRBD2	TRBV27	-	CASSPGYLLAGATYTQYF	TGTGCCAGCAGTCCCGGTTATCTGCTAGCGGGGGCCACATATACGCAGTATTTT
TRBJ1-2	-	TRBV6-4	-	CASSATGHRHTF	TGTGCCAGCAGTGCCACGGGACACAGGCACACCTTC
TRBJ2-1	-	TRBV6-5	-	CASSFTTVYNEQFF	TGTGCCAGCAGTTTTACGACAGTTTACAATGAGCAGTTCTTC
TRBJ2-7	TRBD2	TRBV4-3	-	CASSQEGRTRGTYEQYF	TGCGCCAGCAGCCAAGAAGGCAGGACTAGGGGAACCTACGAGCAGTACTTC
TRBJ2-7	TRBD1	TRBV7-8	-	CASSFSPGTGSSYEQYF	TGTGCCAGCAGCTTTAGTCCCGGGACAGGAAGCTCCTACGAGCAGTACTTC
TRBJ2-7	-	TRBV5-4	-	CASSFGSSYEQYF	TGTGCCAGCAGCTTCGGGAGCTCCTACGAGCAGTACTTC